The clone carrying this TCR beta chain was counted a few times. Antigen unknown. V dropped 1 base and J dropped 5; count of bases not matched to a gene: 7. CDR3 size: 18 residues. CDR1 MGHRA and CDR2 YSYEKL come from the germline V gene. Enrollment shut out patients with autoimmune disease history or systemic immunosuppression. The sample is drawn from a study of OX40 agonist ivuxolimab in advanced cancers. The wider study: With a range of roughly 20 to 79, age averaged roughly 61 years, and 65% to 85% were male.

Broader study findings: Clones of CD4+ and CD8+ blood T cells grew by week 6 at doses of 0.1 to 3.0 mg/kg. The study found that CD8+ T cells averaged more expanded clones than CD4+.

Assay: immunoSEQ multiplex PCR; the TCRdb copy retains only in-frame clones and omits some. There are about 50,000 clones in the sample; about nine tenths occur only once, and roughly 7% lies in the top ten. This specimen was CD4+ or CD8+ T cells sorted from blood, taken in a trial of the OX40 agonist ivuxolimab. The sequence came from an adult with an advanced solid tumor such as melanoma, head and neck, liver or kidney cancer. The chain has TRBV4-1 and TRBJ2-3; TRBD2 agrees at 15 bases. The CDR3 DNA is TGCGCCAGCAGCCAAGGTGGACTAGCGGGAGGGGGTGGAGATACGCAGTATTTT. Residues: CASSQGGLAGGGGDTQYF.